This entry lists 10 T cell receptor beta chains sequenced from one sample in a study of blood T cell repertoires in COVID-19. Sequencing was performed with immunoSEQ multiplex PCR; in TCRdb, only in-frame clones are kept and a portion is missing. Among around 250,000 clones listed, around 86% were seen once. The sequenced material came from peripheral blood. Every receptor here comes from a young woman with active or convalescent COVID-19.

V gene TRBV7-2 combines with J gene TRBJ2-5; possibly TRBD2 for D (5 bases). CDR1 is SGHTA and CDR2 is FQGNSA in the germline V gene. Trimming stripped 5 bases from V and 4 bases from J, with 14 bases between. CDR3 size: 14 residues. The CDR3 coding sequence is TGTGCCAGCAGCCCGGCAGGACTTAGAGAGACCCAGTACTTC. As protein: CASSPAGLRETQYF. The variable domain in full, completed from reference TRBV7-2 and TRBJ2-5, reads GAGVSQSPSNKVTEKGKDVELRCDPISGHTALYWYRQSLGQGLEFLIYFQGNSAPDKSGLPSDRFSAERTGGSVSTLTIQRTQQEDSAVYLCASSPAGLRETQYFGPGTRLLVL.

The CDR3 region is CASRSDSINEQFF. CDR3 in DNA: TGCGCCAGCAGATCGGACAGCATCAATGAGCAGTTCTTC. The chain employs TRBV5-1 and TRBJ2-1, with D tentatively TRBD1 (6 bases). CDR3 length: 13 residues. Per the germline V gene, CDR1 is SGHRS and CDR2 is YFSETQ. Between the trimmed V and J ends, which lost 5 bases and 6 bases, there was a span of 12 bases.

As concerns this clone: This CDR3 is also generated by other DNA sequences in the sample. The gene calls are TRBV5-1 and TRBJ2-3, with TRBD2 matching 10 bases. J lost 2 bases, V lost 0 bases, and 3 bases had no gene match. Germline CDR1 reads SGHRS; CDR2 reads YFSETQ. There are 16 residues in the CDR3. The CDR3 DNA reads as TGCGCCAGCAGCTTGGTTAGCGGGGGGCACACAGATACGCAGTATTTT. Its protein is CASSLVSGGHTDTQYF.

V and J are TRBV6-4 and TRBJ2-7; weak D call: TRBD1 (5 bases). The germline gives CDR1 MRHNA, CDR2 SNTAGT. V was shortened by 5 bases and J by 4 bases, with 18 bases between the two germline ends. The CDR3 extends over 15 amino acids. The CDR3 DNA sequence: TGTGCCAGCAGTCGAACCGCGACAGAAGTTTACGAGCAGTACTTC. Residues: CASSRTATEVYEQYF.

The chain recombines TRBV9 with TRBJ1-1, with 7 bases that match TRBD1. The V segment lost 0 bases and the J segment 6 bases; nucleotides outside the gene matches: 5. The CDR3 covers 14 residues. Germline-derived CDR1 and CDR2 are SGDLS and YYNGEE. Here the CDR3 DNA reads TGTGCCAGCAGCGTAGAGGAACAGGGGCCTGAAGCTTTCTTT. It yields the protein CASSVEEQGPEAFF. Full variable domain (outside the CDR3, taken from reference TRBV9 and TRBJ1-1): DSGVTQTPKHLITATGQRVTLRCSPRSGDLSVYWYQQSLDQGLQFLIQYYNGEERAKGNILERFSAQQFPDLHSELNLSSLELGDSALYFCASSVEEQGPEAFFGQGTRLTVV.

The chain employs TRBV12-3 or TRBV12-4 and TRBJ1-2; TRBD1 aligns across 9 bases. This CDR3 is 13 amino acids long. V trimming: 5 bases; J trimming: 9 bases; junction bases outside the gene matches: 7. The CDR3 protein is CASSPGQGRSYTF. DNA for the CDR3: TGTGCCAGCAGTCCTGGACAGGGGAGAAGCTACACCTTC.

This sequence joins TRBV12-3 or TRBV12-4 and TRBJ1-6; D call uncertain. The CDR3 has 12 residues. Deletions cut 8 bases from V and 12 bases from J, with 14 bases between. The CDR3 sequence: CASGSGGGPLHF. The CDR3 DNA is TGTGCCAGCGGCTCCGGAGGCGGACCCCTCCACTTT.

This chain connects TRBV3-1 (or the pseudogene TRBV3-2) to TRBJ2-5; 11 bases match TRBD2. Trimming cost V 5 bases and J 7 bases; bases outside gene matches: 9. The CDR3 totals 15 residues. Looked up from germline, CDR1 is LGHDT and CDR2 is YNNKEL (reference sequence). CDR3 protein: CASSFIAGGRGTQYF. The CDR3 DNA sequence: TGTGCCAGCAGCTTCATAGCGGGGGGGCGTGGGACCCAGTACTTC.

This rearrangement joins TRBV4-1 to TRBJ2-5, with TRBD2 matching over 8 bases. V was pared by 4 bases and J by 1 base, with 17 bases of the junction left unmatched. Germline V gene sequence: CDR1 MGHRA, CDR2 YSYEKL. The CDR3 extends over 19 amino acids. CDR3 DNA sequence: TGCGCCAGCAGCCGCACCCAACAGGCGAAGCGGGGGCCCCAAGAGACCCAGTACTTC. Amino acids: CASSRTQQAKRGPQETQYF.

The genes are TRBV7-9 and TRBJ2-7, with D possibly TRBD2 on 6 matching bases. The CDR3 runs 14 residues. Between the trimmed V and J ends, which lost 3 bases and 2 bases, there was a span of 11 bases. Germline V gene sequence: CDR1 SEHNR, CDR2 FQNEAQ (reference sequence). The CDR3 spells CASSLNGEAYEQYF. The CDR3 DNA reads TGTGCCAGCAGCTTGAACGGGGAGGCCTACGAGCAGTACTTC.